This entry is about one TCR beta chain. The V segment lost 4 bases and the J segment 2 bases; nucleotides outside the gene matches: 9. The CDR3 runs to 16 residues. The germline V gene encodes CDR1 SGHRS and CDR2 YFSETQ. Using unique molecular identifiers, the investigators prepared the TCRbeta library. Each CDR3 protein is one row after TCRdb ran MiXCR on the PCR reads. The sample carries roughly 300,000 distinct CDR3 sequences, nearly 10% recorded once. The sample belongs to a study of T-cell reconstitution after alpha-beta-depleted transplantation in children. The sample was PBMCs from the stem cell graft donor, taken from the stem cell graft. This rearrangement joins TRBV5-1 to TRBJ2-3, with 8 bases identical to TRBD1. The origin of this receptor is a human donor who donated a stem cell graft to a child with SCID. DNA of the CDR3: TGCGCCAGCAGCAGGGAGACAGGGGTTGCCACAGATACGCAGTATTTT. This sequence encodes CASSRETGVATDTQYF.